The 23 T cell receptor beta chains reported below all come from one sample, sequenced in a study of shared clonotypes between healthy human individuals. CD8 cells classed as naive were CD45RO-negative and positively selected for CCR7, excluding terminally differentiated effector memory CD45RA+ cells. This table comes from immunoSEQ multiplex PCR, and its TCRdb copy is limited to in-frame clones, with some not included. The sample lists over 2 million clones; about 95% were seen once. Material: naive CD8+ T cells sorted from blood. These receptors originate from a man aged 18 to 30 in good health.

The chain uses TRBV13 and TRBJ1-4; D gene uncertain. V lost 0 bases, J lost 4 bases, and 6 bases lay in between. The germline gives CDR1 PRHDT, CDR2 FYEKMQ (reference sequence). This CDR3 has 14 amino acids. The CDR3 DNA sequence: TGTGCCAGCAGCTTAGGGAGGCTTAATGAAAAACTGTTTTTT. It codes for CASSLGRLNEKLFF. Looking up the rest from reference TRBV13 and TRBJ1-4 gives the full variable domain: AAGVIQSPRHLIKEKRETATLKCYPIPRHDTVYWYQQGPGQDPQFLISFYEKMQSDKGSIPDRFSAQQFSDYHSELNMSSLELGDSALYFCASSLGRLNEKLFFGSGTQLSVL.

The chain recombines TRBV15 with TRBJ2-1; a possible D gene is TRBD2 (6 bases). Germline-derived CDR1 and CDR2 are LNHNV and YYDKDF (reference sequence). The length of the CDR3 is 14 residues. The V end was cut by 7 bases, the J end by 2 bases, with 12 bases between. CDR3 amino acids: CATTQRGTYNEQFF. The CDR3 nucleotides read TGTGCCACCACCCAGCGCGGGACCTACAATGAGCAGTTCTTC. Using reference TRBV15 and TRBJ2-1 for the parts outside the CDR3, the full variable domain is DAMVIQNPRYQVTQFGKPVTLSCSQTLNHNVMYWYQQKSSQAPKLLFHYYDKDFNNEADTPDNFQSRRPNTSFCFLDIRSPGLGDTAMYLCATTQRGTYNEQFFGPGTRLTVL.

This clone was seen only a few times. This chain connects TRBV2 to TRBJ2-2; D is undetermined. The CDR3 length is 11 residues. V was cut by 5 bases and J by 6 bases, with 4 bases left in between. CDR1 and CDR2 from the germline V gene are SNHLY and FYNNEI. As DNA, the CDR3 is TGTGCCAGCAGTTCCGCCGGGGAGCTGTTTTTT. This sequence encodes CASSSAGELFF.

The chain uses TRBV27 and TRBJ1-5; D is possibly TRBD1 (5 bases). Germline values: CDR1 MNHEY, CDR2 SMNVEV (reference sequence). V lost 3 bases and J lost 3, with 15 bases in between. CDR3 length: 16 amino acids. The chain's CDR3 is CASSLGGGYNNQPQHF. In nucleotides, the CDR3 is TGTGCCAGCAGTTTGGGGGGAGGGTATAACAATCAGCCCCAGCATTTT.

V and J are TRBV9 and TRBJ1-2, with no clear D. CDR3 length equals 11 residues. The V and J ends lost 3 bases and 6 bases respectively, with 6 bases between them. Per the germline V gene, CDR1 is SGDLS and CDR2 is YYNGEE. In DNA form, the CDR3 reads TGTGCCAGCAGCGACATCAATGGCTACACCTTC. Its protein is CASSDINGYTF.

The rearrangement links TRBV5-4 to TRBJ2-7; 10 bases match TRBD1. Germline lookup yields CDR1 SGHNT and CDR2 YYREEE (reference sequence). The CDR3 contains 17 residues. Trimming at V came to 0 bases and at J to 5 bases, leaving 11 bases not matched to a gene. For the CDR3, the DNA is TGTGCCAGCAGCTTGGGTCGACGGACAGGGGGTTTTAACGAGCAGTACTTC. Protein: CASSLGRRTGGFNEQYF.

The gene calls are TRBV7-8 and TRBJ1-1; no definite D call. Germline CDR1 and CDR2: SGHVS and FQNEAQ. CDR3 length: 13 amino acids. V lost 2 bases, J lost 5 bases, and 9 bases lay in between. This CDR3 reads CASSLFPVTEAFF. The CDR3, as DNA: TGTGCCAGCAGCTTATTCCCTGTAACTGAAGCTTTCTTT.

The CDR3 nucleotides read TGCGCCAGCAGCCCTGATTCCGGGACAGGGGCCTACGAGCAGTACTTC. Translation: CASSPDSGTGAYEQYF. The V and J genes are TRBV4-1 and TRBJ2-7, with 10 bases matching TRBD1. Germline assignment: CDR1 MGHRA and CDR2 YSYEKL. The V and J ends lost 4 bases and 2 bases, in that order; junction bases with no gene match: 8. The CDR3 is made up of 16 amino acids.

This clone occurred a few times. The rearrangement uses TRBV29-1 and TRBJ1-2, with TRBD1 as a possible D gene (5 bases). The CDR3 loop spans 11 amino acids. Looked up from germline, CDR1 is SQVTM and CDR2 is ANQGSEA. Deletions cut 5 bases from V and 8 bases from J, with 12 bases between. CDR3 sequence: CSVFREEGYTF. Here the CDR3 DNA reads TGCAGCGTTTTCAGGGAAGAGGGCTACACCTTC.

The genes are TRBV5-1 and TRBJ2-7; 12 bases map to TRBD1. CDR1 and CDR2 from the germline V gene are SGHRS and YFSETQ. The CDR3 has 18 residues. The V and J ends lost 4 bases and 2 bases, in that order; junction bases with no gene match: 13. DNA for the CDR3: TGCGCCAGCAGCGCGCCGGGACAGGGGGCCTACGACACCTACGAGCAGTACTTC. This encodes CASSAPGQGAYDTYEQYF.

The chain combines TRBV7-9 with TRBJ2-2, with D possibly matching TRBD2 (6 bases). The CDR3 is 16 amino acids. V was shortened by 4 bases and J by 2 bases, with 14 bases between the two germline ends. Germline CDR1 reads SEHNR; CDR2 reads FQNEAQ (reference sequence). The CDR3 is CASSSLGGVNTGELFF. Written as DNA, the CDR3 is TGTGCCAGCAGCTCCTTGGGGGGTGTTAACACCGGGGAGCTGTTTTTT.

The chain carries TRBV28 and TRBJ1-3; D unresolved. Trimming took off 2 bases at V and 1 base at J, with 9 bases between the two ends. The CDR3 has 15 amino acids. Germline V CDR1 and CDR2: MDHEN, SYDVKM. The CDR3 DNA is TGTGCCAGCAGTTTAACGTGGGATTCTGGAAACACCATATATTTT. Translating it yields CASSLTWDSGNTIYF. The full variable domain, its missing parts supplied by reference TRBV28 and TRBJ1-3, is DVKVTQSSRYLVKRTGEKVFLECVQDMDHENMFWYRQDPGLGLRLIYFSYDVKMKEKGDIPEGYSVSREKKERFSLILESASTNQTSMYLCASSLTWDSGNTIYFGEGSWLTVV.

This clone showed up just once. The chain links TRBV19 to TRBJ1-5; D possibly corresponds to TRBD1 (6 bases). The germline gives CDR1 LNHDA, CDR2 SQIVND (reference sequence). V dropped 7 bases and J dropped 2 bases, with 15 bases sitting between them. The CDR3 contains 15 residues. CDR3 sequence (DNA): TGTGCCAGTAAACAGGGAGGGGTAGGCAATCAGCCCCAGCATTTT. It specifies CASKQGGVGNQPQHF.

Concerning this clone: Other DNA sequences of this sample code for an identical CDR3. The genes are TRBV9 and TRBJ2-7; TRBD2 agrees at 8 bases. V lost 2 bases to trimming and J lost 2 bases; unmatched junction nucleotides: 3. The CDR3 is 14 amino acids. Germline V gene sequence: CDR1 SGDLS, CDR2 YYNGEE. The CDR3 bases are TGTGCCAGCAGCGTCGGGGGGGCCCCCTACGAGCAGTACTTC. As protein: CASSVGGAPYEQYF.

The count of this clone is one. The V call is TRBV6-5, the J call TRBJ2-2; a weak D match, TRBD1 (5 bases). This CDR3 contains 15 residues. Germline V gene data show CDR1 as MNHEY and CDR2 as SVGAGI. V dropped 7 bases and J dropped 1 base, with 13 bases sitting between them. CDR3 in amino acids: CASNPITGNTGELFF. The CDR3 coding sequence is TGTGCCAGCAACCCAATTACAGGGAACACCGGGGAGCTGTTTTTT.

The gene calls are TRBV28 and TRBJ1-2, with 7 bases aligning to TRBD1. The CDR3 is 14 residues long. Per the germline V gene, CDR1 is MDHEN and CDR2 is SYDVKM. J was trimmed by 4 bases and V by 11 bases; bases with no gene match: 13. CDR3 sequence (DNA): TGTGCCGGATCTCCAGGGGGGACCACCTATGGCTACACCTTC. Residues: CAGSPGGTTYGYTF.

The gene calls are TRBV28 and TRBJ2-7, with a possible D match to TRBD2 (7 bases). CDR3 size: 16 residues. The V gene lost 5 bases and the J gene lost 3 bases, with 20 bases spanning the gap. Germline V lookup: CDR1 MDHEN, CDR2 SYDVKM. The CDR3 nucleotides are TGTGCCAGCAGTCTAATATGGGAGGGGGAGGACTACGAGCAGTACTTC. Its translation: CASSLIWEGEDYEQYF.

The genes are TRBV10-2 and TRBJ2-3, with D unresolved. The ends were cut back, 4 bases at V and 0 bases at J, with 8 bases in the middle. The CDR3 has 14 residues. Germline V gene sequence: CDR1 WSHSY, CDR2 SAAADI. CDR3 protein: CASSVVGSTDTQYF. For the CDR3, the DNA is TGCGCCAGCAGTGTTGTGGGAAGCACAGATACGCAGTATTTT.

This chain joins TRBV2 and TRBJ2-1; D may be TRBD2 (6 bases). CDR1 is SNHLY and CDR2 is FYNNEI in the germline V gene. CDR3 size: 13 residues. V was pared by 6 bases and J by 8 bases, with 14 bases between. The CDR3 coding sequence is TGTGCCAGCAGCGTAGGAGGGGTCGATGAGCAGTTCTTC. Its translation: CASSVGGVDEQFF.

V and J are TRBV6-1 and TRBJ2-1; 8 positions match TRBD2. Trimming took 2 bases from V and 4 from J; bases not matched to a gene: 13. CDR1 and CDR2 (germline): MNHNS, SASEGT. The CDR3 consists of 18 residues. The CDR3 nucleotides read TGTGCCAGCAGTGAAATGGCGGGAGGCCTTGGGGCTTACAATGAGCAGTTCTTC. This translates into CASSEMAGGLGAYNEQFF.

The V and J genes are TRBV10-2 and TRBJ2-1; 9 nucleotides align to TRBD2. The germline gives CDR1 WSHSY, CDR2 SAAADI. The ends lost 2 bases at V and 6 bases at J; junction bases unmatched: 5. The CDR3 extends over 15 amino acids. CDR3: CASSEIGLAFNEQFF. CDR3 sequence (DNA): TGCGCCAGCAGTGAGATTGGACTAGCGTTCAATGAGCAGTTCTTC.

The J gene is TRBJ1-2, the V gene TRBV5-4; no reliable D call. Germline CDR1 reads SGHNT; CDR2 reads YYREEE (reference sequence). The V gene lost 0 bases and the J gene lost 8 bases, with 17 bases spanning the gap. This CDR3 spans 15 amino acids. The CDR3 nucleotides read TGTGCCAGCAGCTTGGCAGAAGAACACCCTTGGGGCTACACCTTC. Its translation is CASSLAEEHPWGYTF.

The CDR3 DNA reads as TGTGCCAGCAGTGGGACAGGGATAAGCGAGCAGTACTTC. It codes for CASSGTGISEQYF. This chain connects TRBV25-1 to TRBJ2-7, with 8 bases matching TRBD1. Germline CDR1 is MGHDK and CDR2 is SYGVNS. The CDR3 length is 13 residues. The V gene end was trimmed by 4 bases and the J gene end by 6 bases; junction bases not matched to a gene: 5.